One and the same sample provided the 24 T cell receptor beta chains below, sequenced in a study of shared clonotypes between healthy human individuals. The protocol was immunoSEQ multiplex PCR, while the TCRdb copy is restricted to in-frame clones and leaves out a portion. The profile shows about 2.3 million clones, approximately 95% of them singletons. Input material: naive CD4+ T cells from PBMCs. The subset: CD45RA+ positively selected. The receptors derive from a man aged 18 to 30 in good health. Some clones in this sample may be carry-over from other donors' samples.

The chain recombines TRBV7-2 with TRBJ2-1, with TRBD2 identical over 7 bases. The V segment lost 6 bases and the J segment 0 bases; nucleotides outside the gene matches: 11. Germline V lookup: CDR1 SGHTA, CDR2 FQGNSA. This CDR3 comprises 17 residues. The chain's CDR3 is CASRARASGFSYNEQFF. CDR3 bases: TGTGCCAGCAGAGCAAGGGCTAGCGGATTCTCCTACAATGAGCAGTTCTTC.

This sequence joins TRBV5-1 and TRBJ2-5, with 12 bases fitting TRBD2. Trimming at V came to 5 bases and at J to 9 bases, leaving 11 bases not matched to a gene. This CDR3 is 15 amino acids long. Germline V gene lookup returns CDR1 SGHRS and CDR2 YFSETQ. The CDR3: CASRMTSGREGAQYF. The CDR3 DNA follows: TGCGCCAGCAGAATGACTAGCGGGAGAGAGGGGGCCCAGTACTTC.

The J gene is TRBJ2-2, the V gene TRBV28; 10 nucleotides align to TRBD2. The CDR3 runs 16 residues. The J segment lost 4 bases and the V segment lost 8 bases, leaving 10 bases of the junction unmatched. Germline V gives CDR1 MDHEN, CDR2 SYDVKM. DNA for the CDR3: TGTGCCAGCGCCCCGGGTCTAGCGGGAGTCACCGGGGAGCTGTTTTTT. Encoded protein: CASAPGLAGVTGELFF.

The chain links TRBV19 to TRBJ2-7; D is undetermined. The CDR3 is 14 amino acids. V lost 2 bases and J lost 2, with 10 bases in between. Germline V gene sequence: CDR1 LNHDA, CDR2 SQIVND (reference sequence). DNA of the CDR3: TGTGCCAGTAGTATACCGCAAAAGACCTACGAGCAGTACTTC. It is translated as CASSIPQKTYEQYF.

This sequence joins TRBV11-3 and TRBJ1-1; a possible D gene is TRBD1 (6 bases). There are 14 residues in the CDR3. Germline CDR1 and CDR2: SGHNT and YENEEA. The V end was cut by 3 bases, the J end by 3 bases, with 11 bases between. CDR3 protein: CASSFQGSDTEAFF. Here the CDR3 DNA reads TGTGCCAGCAGCTTCCAGGGGAGCGACACTGAAGCTTTCTTT.

The V gene is TRBV2, the J gene TRBJ2-2; 15 bases align to TRBD2. Per germline, CDR1 SNHLY and CDR2 FYNNEI. J was trimmed by 6 bases and V by 11 bases; bases with no gene match: 19. The length of the CDR3 is 19 residues. This CDR3 is CASSKLRTSGRAGPGELFF. The CDR3 DNA is TGTGCCTCCAGCAAGCTACGGACTAGCGGGAGGGCCGGGCCCGGGGAGCTGTTTTTT.

About this clone itself: Different DNA sequences within this sample yield the same CDR3. The chain has TRBV18 and TRBJ1-2, with 7 nucleotides matching TRBD1. This CDR3 has 14 residues. The V gene end was trimmed by 0 bases and the J gene end by 5 bases; junction bases not matched to a gene: 3. Germline lookup yields CDR1 KGHSH and CDR2 LQKENI. The CDR3: CASSPPTGSYGYTF. CDR3 DNA: TGTGCCAGCTCACCACCGACAGGGAGTTATGGCTACACCTTC.

The chain carries TRBV28 and TRBJ1-5, with D possibly being TRBD1 (5 bases). Trimming cost V 6 bases and J 8 bases, with 14 bases left between them. The CDR3 totals 13 residues. Germline V gives CDR1 MDHEN, CDR2 SYDVKM. The DNA of the CDR3 is TGTGCCAGCAGAACAGGAGCGGTTGAGCCCCAGCATTTT. Translation: CASRTGAVEPQHF.

This rearrangement joins TRBV5-1 to TRBJ1-2; D gene ambiguous. The CDR3 sequence is 15 residues long. Germline assignment: CDR1 SGHRS and CDR2 YFSETQ. V shed 0 bases and J shed 0 bases, with 9 bases lying between them. CDR3 residues: CASSLARNANYGYTF. The CDR3 region has the DNA TGCGCCAGCAGCTTGGCTCGTAACGCTAACTATGGCTACACCTTC.

The V and J genes are TRBV5-1 and TRBJ1-2; TRBD1 is a possible D gene (6 bases). Germline V gene data show CDR1 as SGHRS and CDR2 as YFSETQ. V was pared by 4 bases and J by 4 bases, with 17 bases between. The CDR3 is 15 residues long. CDR3: CASSPQTLRGYGYTF. The CDR3 DNA sequence: TGCGCCAGCAGCCCACAAACCCTCAGGGGCTATGGCTACACCTTC.

This clone showed up just once. The J gene is TRBJ2-1, the V gene TRBV18, with D maybe TRBD1 (5 bases). The germline V gene has CDR1 KGHSH and CDR2 LQKENI. This CDR3 is built from 18 residues. The V end lost 1 base, the J end lost 1 base, and 17 bases lay between the germline ends. The CDR3, as DNA: TGTGCCAGCTCACCACGAAGGGGCGCGAACAAATCCTACAATGAGCAGTTCTTC. Its protein is CASSPRRGANKSYNEQFF. Drawing the rest from reference TRBV18 and TRBJ2-1, the complete variable domain is NAGVMQNPRHLVRRRGQEARLRCSPMKGHSHVYWYRQLPEEGLKFMVYLQKENIIDESGMPKERFSAEFPKEGPSILRIQQVVRGDSAAYFCASSPRRGANKSYNEQFFGPGTRLTVL.

This clone has a single count. This chain connects TRBV29-1 to TRBJ2-2; a weak D match, TRBD1 (6 bases). The CDR3 runs 14 residues. V lost 1 base to trimming and J lost 7 bases, with 13 bases between them. Germline assignment: CDR1 SQVTM and CDR2 ANQGSEA. The CDR3 sequence is CSVEGGKGDGELFF. The CDR3, as DNA: TGCAGCGTTGAAGGGGGCAAGGGGGACGGGGAGCTGTTTTTT.

The chain joins TRBV29-1 to TRBJ2-2, with D possibly called TRBD1 or TRBD2 (5 bases each). V lost 7 bases to trimming and J lost 7 bases, with 13 bases between them. This CDR3 is 12 amino acids long. Germline V lookup: CDR1 SQVTM, CDR2 ANQGSEA. CDR3 DNA sequence: TGCAGCGGTCGAGGGGCTATCGGGGAGCTGTTTTTT. Its protein product is CSGRGAIGELFF.

The CDR3: CATSMTVSTDTQYF. CDR3 sequence (DNA): TGTGCCACCAGCATGACAGTGAGCACAGATACGCAGTATTTT. The chain couples TRBV15 to TRBJ2-3, with D possibly being TRBD1 (5 bases). The CDR3 sequence is 14 residues long. The germline CDR1 and CDR2 sequences are LNHNV and YYDKDF (reference sequence). The V end was cut by 4 bases, the J end by 0 bases, with 8 bases between.

V is TRBV28 and J is TRBJ1-1; no reliable D call. Germline CDR1 MDHEN, CDR2 SYDVKM. CDR3 length: 13 residues. V was pared by 7 bases and J by 3 bases, with 12 bases between. CDR3 DNA sequence: TGTGCCAGCAAACGACGGCCTGACACTGAAGCTTTCTTT. Translated, it gives CASKRRPDTEAFF.

The V call is TRBV19, the J call TRBJ2-7; the match to TRBD2 covers 10 bases. V dropped 2 bases and J dropped 4; count of bases not matched to a gene: 8. This CDR3 spans 16 amino acids. From germline, CDR1 is LNHDA and CDR2 SQIVND (reference sequence). The CDR3 is CASSISLAGRRYEQYF. The CDR3 bases are TGTGCCAGTAGTATATCACTAGCGGGAAGAAGGTACGAGCAGTACTTC. Full variable domain (remainder filled in from reference TRBV19 and TRBJ2-7): DGGITQSPKYLFRKEGQNVTLSCEQNLNHDAMYWYRQDPGQGLRLIYYSQIVNDFQKGDIAEGYSVSREKKESFPLTVTSAQKNPTAFYLCASSISLAGRRYEQYFGPGTRLTVT.

Points on this clone: Different DNA sequences within this sample yield the same CDR3. The chain recombines TRBV5-4 with TRBJ2-2; possible D gene TRBD2, 6 bases. The CDR3 spans 13 residues. The germline V and J ends were trimmed by 0 bases and 8 bases, with 8 bases remaining between them. The germline V gene encodes CDR1 SGHNT and CDR2 YYREEE (reference sequence). CDR3 in DNA: TGTGCCAGCAGCTTGGCCGGGGGTGGGGAGCTGTTTTTT. Encoded protein: CASSLAGGGELFF.

The chain employs TRBV15 and TRBJ1-3; D not resolved. CDR3 size: 15 residues. The V gene's germline CDR1 is LNHNV and CDR2 YYDKDF (reference sequence). V gave up 2 bases and J gave up 4 bases, with 12 bases separating them. The CDR3 nucleotides read TGTGCCACCAGCAGAACCGGACGGGTGGGAAACACCATATATTTT. Amino acid sequence: CATSRTGRVGNTIYF.

This rearrangement joins TRBV5-4 to TRBJ2-5; 8 bases line up with TRBD1. The CDR3 sequence is 18 residues long. Germline-derived CDR1 and CDR2 are SGHNT and YYREEE (reference sequence). V trimming: 0 bases; J trimming: 7 bases; junction bases outside the gene matches: 17. The chain's CDR3 is CASSLDPAGTGTSGTQYF. The DNA for the CDR3 is TGTGCCAGCAGCTTGGATCCGGCAGGGACAGGAACCAGCGGGACCCAGTACTTC. Variable domain in full (rest from reference TRBV5-4 and TRBJ2-5): ETGVTQSPTHLIKTRGQQVTLRCSSQSGHNTVSWYQQALGQGPQFIFQYYREEENGRGNFPPRFSGLQFPNYSSELNVNALELDDSALYLCASSLDPAGTGTSGTQYFGPGTRLLVL.

This clone was observed a handful of times. The V call is TRBV5-1, the J call TRBJ1-1; 7 bases line up with TRBD1. With 5 bases clipped from V and 4 bases from J, the junction kept 11 bases outside the gene matches. Germline V lookup: CDR1 SGHRS, CDR2 YFSETQ. This CDR3 has 15 amino acids. This chain's CDR3 is CASSPERQGGTEAFF. Here the CDR3 DNA reads TGCGCCAGCAGTCCCGAAAGACAGGGAGGCACTGAAGCTTTCTTT.

V and J are TRBV5-4 and TRBJ1-4; 8 bases line up with TRBD1. Losses at the gene ends were 2 bases for V and 5 bases for J; bases not matched to a gene: 2. The CDR3 sequence is 14 residues long. Per germline, CDR1 SGHNT and CDR2 YYREEE (reference sequence). The CDR3 nucleotides are TGTGCCAGCAGCTTTGACAGGGGAAATGAAAAACTGTTTTTT. Protein sequence: CASSFDRGNEKLFF. Variable domain in full (rest from reference TRBV5-4 and TRBJ1-4): ETGVTQSPTHLIKTRGQQVTLRCSSQSGHNTVSWYQQALGQGPQFIFQYYREEENGRGNFPPRFSGLQFPNYSSELNVNALELDDSALYLCASSFDRGNEKLFFGSGTQLSVL.

The gene calls are TRBV18 and TRBJ2-3, with 9 bases matching TRBD2. The trim removed 1 base at V and 0 bases at J, leaving 2 bases unmatched. CDR1 and CDR2 from the germline V gene are KGHSH and LQKENI. This CDR3 is 16 amino acids long. CDR3 coding DNA: TGTGCCAGCTCACCACGACTAGCGGTTAGCACAGATACGCAGTATTTT. Translating gives CASSPRLAVSTDTQYF. The full variable domain, in which reference TRBV18 and TRBJ2-3 provide the parts outside the CDR3, is NAGVMQNPRHLVRRRGQEARLRCSPMKGHSHVYWYRQLPEEGLKFMVYLQKENIIDESGMPKERFSAEFPKEGPSILRIQQVVRGDSAAYFCASSPRLAVSTDTQYFGPGTRLTVL.

The chain combines TRBV2 with TRBJ2-7, with unresolved D. CDR1 SNHLY and CDR2 FYNNEI come from the germline V gene. V dropped 7 bases and J dropped 0 bases, with 16 bases sitting between them. This CDR3 spans 15 amino acids. In DNA form, the CDR3 reads TGTGCCAGCACTACAGACGCGCCTTTCTCCTACGAGCAGTACTTC. Translated: CASTTDAPFSYEQYF.

The chain recombines TRBV5-1 with TRBJ2-7; D uncertain. Germline CDR1 reads SGHRS; CDR2 reads YFSETQ. The CDR3 runs 15 residues. V lost 2 bases to trimming and J lost 3 bases, with 15 bases between them. The CDR3 protein is CASSFDGLSDYEQYF. The CDR3 DNA reads TGCGCCAGCAGCTTCGATGGCTTATCGGACTACGAGCAGTACTTC. Full variable domain (rest looked up from reference TRBV5-1 and TRBJ2-7): KAGVTQTPRYLIKTRGQQVTLSCSPISGHRSVSWYQQTPGQGLQFLFEYFSETQRNKGNFPGRFSGRQFSNSRSEMNVSTLELGDSALYLCASSFDGLSDYEQYFGPGTRLTVT.